Listed below are T cell receptor beta chains from one sample, sequenced in a study of vaccination effects on CD4 cells after COVID-19. Generated by immunoSEQ multiplex PCR, the TCRdb table keeps only in-frame clones and is missing some. Here the sample spans tens of thousands of clones, roughly 81% being singletons. These receptors have no known antigen. Specimen: CD4+ T cells from PBMCs cultured without peptide, collected after COVID-19 vaccination. These receptors all stem from a human donor who received a COVID-19 vaccine. CDR3s include the opening cysteine and the closing phenylalanine or tryptophan. Fields, in order: CDR3 length, V gene, J gene, D gene, clone size, CDR3 DNA, CDR3 protein. The D gene is left open where the match is weak. Clone sizes are given selectively: once, few, many, or a class where the clone is expanded.

length: 17
V: TRBV7-9
J: TRBJ2-3
D: NA
size: NA
DNA: TGTGCCAGCAGCTTAGTCGTTACGACGGCTAACACAGATACGCAGTATTTT
CDR3: CASSLVVTTANTDTQYF

length: 14
V: TRBV7-9
J: TRBJ2-2
D: NA
size: NA
DNA: TGTGCCAGCAGCTTAGTAATGGCGTCCGGGGAGCTGTTTTTT
CDR3: CASSLVMASGELFF

length: 13
V: TRBV7-3
J: TRBJ2-1
D: NA
size: NA
DNA: TGTGCCAGCAGACCCACAGGTTCGCATGAGCAGTTCTTC
CDR3: CASRPTGSHEQFF

length: 12
V: TRBV12-3/TRBV12-4
J: TRBJ2-2
D: NA
size: NA
DNA: TGTGCCAGCAGTTCAGTTACCGGGGAGCTGTTTTTT
CDR3: CASSSVTGELFF

length: 16
V: TRBV14
J: TRBJ2-3
D: NA
size: NA
DNA: TGTGCCAGCAGCCAAGGTCGGGGCCTTGTCCGCGATACGCAGTATTTT
CDR3: CASSQGRGLVRDTQYF

length: 16
V: TRBV9
J: TRBJ2-3
D: TRBD1
size: NA
DNA: TGTGCCAGCAGCCAAATGAGGGGGCTCGGCACAGATACGCAGTATTTT
CDR3: CASSQMRGLGTDTQYF

length: 11
V: TRBV27
J: TRBJ2-3
D: NA
size: once
DNA: TGTGCCAGCACCCGAGGAGATACGCAGTATTTT
CDR3: CASTRGDTQYF

length: 15
V: TRBV7-2
J: TRBJ1-1
D: NA
size: NA
DNA: TGTGCCAGCAGCTCAACCAAACGAATGAACACTGAAGCTTTCTTT
CDR3: CASSSTKRMNTEAFF

length: 15
V: TRBV28
J: TRBJ1-3
D: NA
size: NA
DNA: TGTGCCAGCAGCAGCAGGAGGATCTCTGGAAACACCATATATTTT
CDR3: CASSSRRISGNTIYF

length: 15
V: TRBV9
J: TRBJ1-5
D: NA
size: NA
DNA: TGTGCCAGCAGCGCGTCGGGATTTAGCAATCAGCCCCAGCATTTT
CDR3: CASSASGFSNQPQHF

length: 15
V: TRBV5-6
J: TRBJ1-1
D: NA
size: NA
DNA: TGTGCCAGCAGCTCGGTGCGGGGGCCGAACACTGAAGCTTTCTTT
CDR3: CASSSVRGPNTEAFF

length: 14
V: TRBV6-5
J: TRBJ2-5
D: TRBD1
size: NA
DNA: TGTGCCAGCAGTTCTCCCGGGACAGTGGAGACCCAGTACTTC
CDR3: CASSSPGTVETQYF

length: 12
V: TRBV29-1
J: TRBJ1-2
D: NA
size: NA
DNA: TGCAGCGTTGGTTCGGATACTGGGGGCTACACCTTC
CDR3: CSVGSDTGGYTF

length: 17
V: TRBV2
J: TRBJ2-5
D: TRBD2
size: NA
DNA: TGTGCCAGCAGGGGGGGGACTAGCGGGAGCAGAGGGGAGACCCAGTACTTC
CDR3: CASRGGTSGSRGETQYF

length: 16
V: TRBV7-3
J: TRBJ1-2
D: NA
size: NA
DNA: TGTGCCAGCAGCCCTACGTCCGGTAGCGTGGGCTATGGCTACACCTTC
CDR3: CASSPTSGSVGYGYTF

length: 14
V: TRBV14
J: TRBJ2-2
D: NA
size: NA
DNA: TGTGCCAGCAGCCCCCTTCTGGTAGGCGGGGAGCTGTTTTTT
CDR3: CASSPLLVGGELFF

length: 15
V: TRBV24-1
J: TRBJ2-2
D: NA
size: NA
DNA: TGTGCCACCCAGACTGGGGGGCTGGACACCGGGGAGCTGTTTTTT
CDR3: CATQTGGLDTGELFF

length: 17
V: TRBV4-2
J: TRBJ2-5
D: TRBD2
size: NA
DNA: TGTGCCAGCAGCCTAACTACTAGCGGGGTTTTCCAAGAGACCCAGTACTTC
CDR3: CASSLTTSGVFQETQYF

length: 14
V: TRBV10-3
J: TRBJ1-1
D: TRBD1
size: NA
DNA: TGTGCCATCAGTCGACAGGGGCCGGACACTGAAGCTTTCTTT
CDR3: CAISRQGPDTEAFF

length: 12
V: TRBV6-2/TRBV6-3
J: TRBJ2-4
D: NA
size: NA
DNA: TGTGCCAGCAGTTATGCCAAAAACATTCAGTACTTC
CDR3: CASSYAKNIQYF

length: 16
V: TRBV3-1/TRBV3-2
J: TRBJ1-4
D: TRBD1
size: NA
DNA: TGTGCCAGCAGCCCCGAGGGGGCTGCAACTAATGAAAAACTGTTTTTT
CDR3: CASSPEGAATNEKLFF

length: 17
V: TRBV5-4
J: TRBJ2-3
D: NA
size: NA
DNA: TGTGCCAGCAGCTTGGGCGCGGGGGCTCCCCAGGGAGATACGCAGTATTTT
CDR3: CASSLGAGAPQGDTQYF

length: 16
V: TRBV18
J: TRBJ1-2
D: TRBD1
size: NA
DNA: TGTGCCAGCTCACGCACCGGGACAGGGGGGCTTTATGGCTACACCTTC
CDR3: CASSRTGTGGLYGYTF

length: 14
V: TRBV6-5
J: TRBJ1-2
D: TRBD1
size: once
DNA: TGTGCCAGCAATACAGGGGGCGCAGGGTATGGCTACACCTTC
CDR3: CASNTGGAGYGYTF

length: 16
V: TRBV5-1
J: TRBJ2-1
D: TRBD1
size: NA
DNA: TGCGCCAGCAGCTTGGATGGACAGGGTTCCTACAATGAGCAGTTCTTC
CDR3: CASSLDGQGSYNEQFF

length: 12
V: TRBV5-1
J: TRBJ1-4
D: NA
size: once
DNA: TGCGCCAGCAGTAACAAAAATGAAAAACTGTTTTTT
CDR3: CASSNKNEKLFF